This entry is about one T cell receptor (beta chain). What it binds is unknown. Quantitative barcoded 5'-RACE was used to prepare TCR beta libraries. TCRdb called the 5' RACE reads again in MiXCR, with one record for every CDR3 protein. Of 700,000 to 850,000 distinct CDR3 sequences detected, roughly 12% appear once; the ten largest clones hold approximately 0.51%. These data belong to a study of CD8 T cells in ankylosing spondylitis. Study-wide results and limits: Among TCR beta sequences, a motif of 7 to 9 highly homologous variants appeared characteristic of ankylosing spondylitis blood. Earlier studies detected some motif variants in reactive arthritis synovial fluid and blood. According to the report, clones linked to the disease were significantly enriched in matched synovial fluid samples taken from ankylosing spondylitis patients. Disease-linked clones were found to be CD8+ and relatively rare in peripheral blood.

The CDR3 has 10 residues. Trimming cost V 7 bases and J 9 bases, with 7 bases left between them. Germline-derived CDR1 and CDR2 are SNHLY and FYNNEI. Material for sequencing was blood, either unsorted or a sorted T cell fraction (not recorded which). The TCR sequence derives from a male donor with ankylosing spondylitis. V and J are TRBV2 and TRBJ2-1; D ambiguous. The CDR3 DNA sequence: TGTGCCAGCATAGGCCGTGAGCAGTTCTTC. Residues: CASIGREQFF. Combining the CDR3 with reference TRBV2 and TRBJ2-1 gives the whole variable domain EPEVTQTPSHQVTQMGQEVILRCVPISNHLYFYWYRQILGQKVEFLVSFYNNEISEKSEIFDDQFSVERPDGSNFTLKIRSTKLEDSAMYFCASIGREQFFGPGTRLTVL.